These T cell receptor beta chains were read from a single sample in a study of T cell repertoires in cytomegalovirus infection. TCRdb reprocessed the reads via MiXCR and lists one record per CDR3 protein. The table lists fewer than 1,000,000 distinct CDR3 sequences, approximately 31% of them singletons. Antigens for these TCRs are unknown. Sequences were derived from cultured CD8+ T cells from PBMCs, sampled from culture after CMV antigen stimulation. These receptor sequences come from a human donor in good health (CMV status not recorded). Some clones in this sample may be carry-over from other donors' samples. CDR3s include the opening cysteine and the closing phenylalanine or tryptophan. A D gene is named only where the DNA matches it firmly. Clone size is not always given. Where it is, it says once, few, many or a class for expanded clones.

j_call	d_call	clone_size	v_call	cdr3_nt	cdr3_aa
TRBJ2-3	TRBD2	few	TRBV24-1	TGTGCCACCAGTGATTCCCGAGAACCTAGCGGGGACACAGATACGCAGTATTTT	CATSDSREPSGDTDTQYF
TRBJ2-3	TRBD2	-	TRBV6-6	TGTGCCAGCAGTCGGACTAGCGGGGATACGCAGTATTTT	CASSRTSGDTQYF
TRBJ1-2	-	-	TRBV6-4	TGTGCCAGCAGTGAATCGGAGGGGCGCAATGGCTACACCTTC	CASSESEGRNGYTF
TRBJ1-2	-	-	TRBV6-2/TRBV6-3	TGTGCCAGCAGTTCCCTCAATCCAGATGTCGGTACTGGCTACACCTTC	CASSSLNPDVGTGYTF
TRBJ1-1	-	-	TRBV20-1	TGCAGTGGAGTTTCGACAGGAAGAAACACTGAAGCTTTCTTT	CSGVSTGRNTEAFF
TRBJ1-6	TRBD1	-	TRBV20-1	TGCAGTGCTAGAGCGGGACAGGGTTTTAATTCACCCCACCACTTT	CSARAGQGFNSPHHF
TRBJ2-1	TRBD1	many	TRBV7-8	TGTGCCAGCAGCCCTCGACAGGGGATGTTCGGGTACAATGAGCAGTTCTTC	CASSPRQGMFGYNEQFF
TRBJ2-5	TRBD2	many	TRBV20-1	TGCAGTGCTAGAGATCTTGAAAGCGGGGGATGGGAGACCCAGTACTTC	CSARDLESGGWETQYF
TRBJ2-3	-	few	TRBV15	TGTGCCACCAGCAGAGATGTAGCAGGGCGCACAGATACGCAGTATTTT	CATSRDVAGRTDTQYF
TRBJ1-4	TRBD1	many	TRBV6-1	TGTGCCAGCAGTGAGTGGACAGGGGGCCATGAAAAACTGTTTTTT	CASSEWTGGHEKLFF
TRBJ2-5	-	many	TRBV14	TGTGCCAGCAGCCGCAGAGTTCAAGAGACCCAGTACTTC	CASSRRVQETQYF
TRBJ1-1	TRBD1	few	TRBV11-3	TGTGCCAGCAGCATTGGACAGGGAAGAACTGAAGCTTTCTTT	CASSIGQGRTEAFF
TRBJ2-5	TRBD2	-	TRBV7-6	TGTGCCGTGCGTGGGGGGGTCCCCTCCCAGTACTTC	CAVRGGVPSQYF
TRBJ1-2	-	-	TRBV10-3	TGTGCCATCACGAAAACAGGGCCGAAGGACTATGGCTACACCTTC	CAITKTGPKDYGYTF
TRBJ2-2	TRBD1	few	TRBV4-2	TGTGCCAGCAGCCAGACCTACAGGGGGTACGGGGAGCTGTTTTTT	CASSQTYRGYGELFF
TRBJ1-4	-	few	TRBV27	TGTGCCAGCAGTTATGGAAAGGATAATGAAAAACTGTTTTTT	CASSYGKDNEKLFF
TRBJ1-1	TRBD1	-	TRBV10-1	TGCGCCAGCGGAGACTCCCGGACAGGGAGTACTGAAGCTTTCTTT	CASGDSRTGSTEAFF
TRBJ1-3	-	-	TRBV4-1	TGCGCCAGCAGCCAAGGGTCCCCAGCTGGAAACACCATATATTTT	CASSQGSPAGNTIYF
TRBJ2-1	-	-	TRBV7-9	TGTGCCAGCAGCTACAATGGGGGGCGCGTGTACAATGAGCAGTTCTTC	CASSYNGGRVYNEQFF
TRBJ2-5	TRBD1	-	TRBV28	TGTGCCAGCAGTTTAGGAACCTACAGGGGCCAAGAGACCCAGTACTTC	CASSLGTYRGQETQYF
TRBJ2-1	TRBD2	many	TRBV9	TGTGCCAGCAGCGTAGGGGCGGGGGGATACAATGAGCAGTTCTTC	CASSVGAGGYNEQFF
TRBJ2-7	-	-	TRBV7-9	TGTGCCAGCAGCGCCGGAGGGCGGTCACCCTACGAGCAGTACTTC	CASSAGGRSPYEQYF
TRBJ1-1	-	-	TRBV15	TGTGCCACCAGCGGGGGGGACACGAACACTGAAGCTTTCTTT	CATSGGDTNTEAFF
TRBJ2-5	-	few	TRBV13	TGTGCCAGCAGCCGACAGGGTAGGGGGGCACAAGAGACCCAGTACTTC	CASSRQGRGAQETQYF
TRBJ1-1	-	-	TRBV14	TGTGCCAGCAGCCAAGATTGGGGGATTGGTAGGAACACTGAAGCTTTCTTT	CASSQDWGIGRNTEAFF
TRBJ1-6	-	-	TRBV27	TGTGCCAGCAAAGCAGTGGCCACTTCGGAGGAGACGCTCAATTCACCCCTCCACTTT	CASKAVATSEETLNSPLHF
TRBJ1-2	-	few	TRBV7-9	TGTGCCAGCAGCTTAGGGGGGGATTATTACTATGGCTACACCTTC	CASSLGGDYYYGYTF
TRBJ2-1	TRBD2	-	TRBV7-3	TGTGCCAGCAGCTCAACGAAATGGATGACTAGCGGGGGTCACAATGAGCAGTTCTTC	CASSSTKWMTSGGHNEQFF
TRBJ1-1	TRBD1	many	TRBV19	TGTGCCAGTAGTATTCGGCAGGGGGGAACTGAAGCTTTCTTT	CASSIRQGGTEAFF
TRBJ2-3	-	few	TRBV2	TGTGCCAGCATGGAACGAGGCACAGATACGCAGTATTTT	CASMERGTDTQYF
TRBJ2-3	-	few	TRBV12-3/TRBV12-4	TGTGCCAGCAGTCCCGGTCCAGCCCTTGGTCTGTATTTT	CASSPGPALGLYF
TRBJ1-1	-	-	TRBV6-2/TRBV6-3	TGTGCCAGCAGTTACTCGGCAGGAGGATGGAACACTGAAGCTTTCTTT	CASSYSAGGWNTEAFF
TRBJ1-6	-	-	TRBV7-9	TGTGCCAGCAGCCTGGACAGTCACAGCTCCTATAATTCACCCCTCCACTTT	CASSLDSHSSYNSPLHF
TRBJ1-1	-	once	TRBV7-9	TGTGCCAGCAGCTTAGGGGGGGAGGGCTTGAACACTGAAGCTTTCTTT	CASSLGGEGLNTEAFF
TRBJ1-2	-	-	TRBV7-8	TGTGCCAGCAGCTTAGAAGGTCCTAGGAACCCGTCTCTTGGCTACACCTTC	CASSLEGPRNPSLGYTF
TRBJ2-2	-	few	TRBV11-2	TGTGCCAGCAGCTTAGGTACAGATGACACCGGGGAGCTGTTTTTT	CASSLGTDDTGELFF
TRBJ2-7	-	-	TRBV7-6	TGTGCCAGCAGCTTTGACGGGCCCACCTACGAGCAGTACTTC	CASSFDGPTYEQYF
TRBJ2-1	TRBD2	few	TRBV7-9	TGTGCCAGCAGTGAAGCGGGGTGGAGCTCCTACAATGAGCAGTTCTTC	CASSEAGWSSYNEQFF
TRBJ2-1	TRBD1	few	TRBV12-3/TRBV12-4	TGTGCCAGCAGTTTGACAGGGTGGAGCTCCTACAATGAGCAGTTCTTC	CASSLTGWSSYNEQFF
TRBJ2-1	TRBD2	-	TRBV5-1	TGCGCCAACAGCTTGGGAGGGGCCGATGAGCAGTTCTTC	CANSLGGADEQFF
TRBJ1-2	-	-	TRBV4-1	TGCGCCAGCAGCCAAGTCGCGGGGGACACAACAAACTATGGCTACACCTTC	CASSQVAGDTTNYGYTF
TRBJ2-1	TRBD1	once	TRBV6-5	TGTGCCAGCAGTCTTCCCGGGACAGGGGATCCCAATGAGCAGTTCTTC	CASSLPGTGDPNEQFF
TRBJ2-3	TRBD2	-	TRBV27	TGTGCCAGCAGTTTAACCCAAGCGGGGTTTCGAGATACGCAGTATTTT	CASSLTQAGFRDTQYF
TRBJ2-1	-	-	TRBV7-3	TGTGCCAGCAGCTTAACACAGTGGAATGAGCAGTTCTTC	CASSLTQWNEQFF
TRBJ2-5	-	once	TRBV2	TGTGCCAGCAGTACCCGGGCTAGCGGCAACCCCAGGGGGGAGACCCAGTACTTC	CASSTRASGNPRGETQYF
TRBJ2-1	-	few	TRBV4-1	TGCGCCAGCAGCCAGAGGGCCCTTTATGGGAATGAGCAGTTCTTC	CASSQRALYGNEQFF